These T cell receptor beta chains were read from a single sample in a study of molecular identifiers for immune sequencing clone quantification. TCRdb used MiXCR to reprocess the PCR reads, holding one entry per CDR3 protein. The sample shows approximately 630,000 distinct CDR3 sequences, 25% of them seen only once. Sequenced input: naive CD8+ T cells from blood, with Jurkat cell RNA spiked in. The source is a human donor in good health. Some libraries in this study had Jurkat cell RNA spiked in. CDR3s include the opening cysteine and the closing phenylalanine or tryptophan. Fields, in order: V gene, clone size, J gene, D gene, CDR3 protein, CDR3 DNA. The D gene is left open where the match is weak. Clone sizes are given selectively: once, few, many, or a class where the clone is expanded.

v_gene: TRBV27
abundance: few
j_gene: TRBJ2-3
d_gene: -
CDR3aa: CASSLAGQPKFDTQYF
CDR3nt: TGTGCCAGCAGTTTGGCTGGACAGCCGAAGTTTGATACGCAGTATTTT

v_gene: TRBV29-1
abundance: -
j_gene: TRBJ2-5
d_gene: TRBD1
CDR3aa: CSVELVGQQETQYF
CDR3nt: TGCAGCGTTGAATTGGTGGGACAGCAAGAGACCCAGTACTTC

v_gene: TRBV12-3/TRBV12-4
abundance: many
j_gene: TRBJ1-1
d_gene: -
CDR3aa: CASSFNGPGRNTEAFF
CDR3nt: TGTGCCAGCAGTTTCAATGGTCCAGGGAGGAACACTGAAGCTTTCTTT

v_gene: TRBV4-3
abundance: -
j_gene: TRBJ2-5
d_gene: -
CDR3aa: CASSQDGRGRPPETQYF
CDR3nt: TGCGCCAGCAGCCAAGACGGCCGGGGGCGCCCCCCAGAGACCCAGTACTTC

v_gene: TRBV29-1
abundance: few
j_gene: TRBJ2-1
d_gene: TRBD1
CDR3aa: CSVGGTGENEQFF
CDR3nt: TGCAGCGTTGGCGGGACAGGGGAGAATGAGCAGTTCTTC

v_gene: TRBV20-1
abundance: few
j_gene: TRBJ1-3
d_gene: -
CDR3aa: CSARDRPLYSGNTIYF
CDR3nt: TGCAGTGCTCGCGACAGACCCCTGTACTCTGGAAACACCATATATTTT

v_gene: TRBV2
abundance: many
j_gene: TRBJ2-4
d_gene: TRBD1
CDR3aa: CASSYTGTEELAKNIQYF
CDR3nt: TGTGCCAGCAGTTACACCGGGACAGAAGAGTTAGCCAAAAACATTCAGTACTTC

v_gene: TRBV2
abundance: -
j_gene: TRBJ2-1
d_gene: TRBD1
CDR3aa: CASSGFRDREYNEQFF
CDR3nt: TGTGCCAGCAGCGGGTTCCGGGACAGGGAATACAATGAGCAGTTCTTC

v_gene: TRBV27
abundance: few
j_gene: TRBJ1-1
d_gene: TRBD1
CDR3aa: CASSSSTGGWTEAFF
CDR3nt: TGTGCCAGCAGTTCCTCGACAGGGGGATGGACTGAAGCTTTCTTT

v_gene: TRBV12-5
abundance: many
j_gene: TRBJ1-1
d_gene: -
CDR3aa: CASGLFVGMMNTEAFF
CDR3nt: TGTGCTAGTGGTCTATTTGTCGGGATGATGAACACTGAAGCTTTCTTT

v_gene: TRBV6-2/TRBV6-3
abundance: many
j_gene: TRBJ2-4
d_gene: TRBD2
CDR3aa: CASSSRDYLPANIQYF
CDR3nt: TGTGCCAGCAGTTCCCGGGACTACCTCCCTGCGAACATTCAGTACTTC

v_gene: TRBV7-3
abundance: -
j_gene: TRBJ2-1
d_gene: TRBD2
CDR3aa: CASPTSRCPTGTSGSAKQFF
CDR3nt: TGTGCCAGCCCCACGTCGCGGTGTCCGACCGGGACTAGCGGGAGTGCCAAGCAGTTCTTC

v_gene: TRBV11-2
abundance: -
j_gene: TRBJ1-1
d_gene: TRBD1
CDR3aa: CASSLSSRTGNPSRNTEAFF
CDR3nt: TGTGCCAGCAGCTTAAGTAGTCGGACAGGGAACCCTTCCCGGAACACTGAAGCTTTCTTT

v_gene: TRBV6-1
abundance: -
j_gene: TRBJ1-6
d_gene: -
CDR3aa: CASNRERSYNSPLHF
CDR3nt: TGTGCCAGCAATCGGGAACGCTCCTATAATTCACCCCTCCACTTT

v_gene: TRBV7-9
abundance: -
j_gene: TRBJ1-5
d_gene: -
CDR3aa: CASSLGRGTNQPQHF
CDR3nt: TGTGCCAGCAGCTTAGGTCGCGGGACCAATCAGCCCCAGCATTTT

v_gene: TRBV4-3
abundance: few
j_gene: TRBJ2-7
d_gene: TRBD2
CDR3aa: CASSQDGLAGSEQYF
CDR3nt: TGCGCCAGCAGCCAAGACGGTCTAGCGGGAAGCGAGCAGTACTTC

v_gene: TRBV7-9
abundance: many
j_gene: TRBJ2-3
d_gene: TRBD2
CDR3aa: CASSSDDPPAGVDTQYF
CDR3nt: TGTGCCAGCAGCTCCGATGACCCACCCGCGGGAGTAGATACGCAGTATTTT

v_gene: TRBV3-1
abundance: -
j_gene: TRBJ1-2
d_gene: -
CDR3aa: CPSSQEDRNYGYTF
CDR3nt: TGTCCCAGCAGCCAAGAAGACAGAAACTATGGCTACACCTTC

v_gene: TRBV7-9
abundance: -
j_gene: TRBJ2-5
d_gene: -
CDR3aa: CASSPSKETQYF
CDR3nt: TGTGCCAGCAGCCCAAGTAAAGAGACCCAGTACTTC

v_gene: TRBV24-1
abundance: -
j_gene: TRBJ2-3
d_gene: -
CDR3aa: CATSEQGDTQYF
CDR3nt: TGTGCCACCAGTGAGCAGGGAGATACGCAGTATTTT

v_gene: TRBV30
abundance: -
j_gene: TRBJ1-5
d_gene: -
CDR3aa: CAWSPPDSVAQPQHF
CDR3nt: TGTGCCTGGAGTCCCCCCGACAGCGTAGCTCAGCCCCAGCATTTT

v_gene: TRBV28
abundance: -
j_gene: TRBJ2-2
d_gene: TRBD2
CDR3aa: CASSSDSGRVFPGELFF
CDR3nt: TGTGCCAGCAGTTCCGATAGCGGGAGGGTGTTCCCCGGGGAGCTGTTTTTT

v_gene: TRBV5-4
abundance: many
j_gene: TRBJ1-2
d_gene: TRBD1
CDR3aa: CASSLEEGAYGYTF
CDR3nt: TGTGCCAGCAGCTTGGAGGAGGGGGCCTATGGCTACACCTTC

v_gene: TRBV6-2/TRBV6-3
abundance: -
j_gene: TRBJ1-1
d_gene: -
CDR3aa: CASSHHSFYSEAFF
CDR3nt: TGTGCCAGCAGTCATCACAGCTTTTACTCTGAAGCTTTCTTT

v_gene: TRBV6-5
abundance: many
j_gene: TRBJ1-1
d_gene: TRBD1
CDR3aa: CASSYSDRVAFF
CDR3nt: TGTGCCAGCAGTTACTCGGACAGGGTAGCTTTCTTT

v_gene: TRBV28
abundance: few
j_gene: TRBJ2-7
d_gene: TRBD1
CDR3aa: CASSTGQGYYEQYF
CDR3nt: TGTGCCAGCAGTACGGGACAGGGATACTACGAGCAGTACTTC

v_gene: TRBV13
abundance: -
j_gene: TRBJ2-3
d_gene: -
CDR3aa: CASSSTRGDTQYF
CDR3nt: TGTGCCAGCAGCTCCACCCGAGGGGATACGCAGTATTTT

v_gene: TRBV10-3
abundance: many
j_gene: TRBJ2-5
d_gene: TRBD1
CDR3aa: CAISTSTGGLETQYF
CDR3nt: TGTGCCATCAGTACATCGACAGGGGGTCTCGAGACCCAGTACTTC

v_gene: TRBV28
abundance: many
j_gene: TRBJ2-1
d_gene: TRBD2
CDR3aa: CATEGLAGVGEQFF
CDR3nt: TGTGCCACAGAAGGACTAGCGGGAGTGGGTGAGCAGTTCTTC

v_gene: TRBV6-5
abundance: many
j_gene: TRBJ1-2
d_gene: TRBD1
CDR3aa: CASSYSPDRVDFHGYTF
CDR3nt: TGTGCCAGCAGTTACTCGCCGGACAGGGTCGATTTTCATGGCTACACCTTC

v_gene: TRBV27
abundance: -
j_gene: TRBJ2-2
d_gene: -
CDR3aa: CASSPGTPGELFF
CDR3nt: TGTGCCAGCAGTCCCGGGACACCCGGGGAGCTGTTTTTT

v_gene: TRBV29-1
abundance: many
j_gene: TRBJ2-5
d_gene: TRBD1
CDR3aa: CSVEQGTGVETQYF
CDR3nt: TGCAGCGTTGAACAGGGGACAGGGGTCGAGACCCAGTACTTC